This entry features one T cell receptor (beta chain) sequence. Amplified TCR beta CDR3 regions came from RNA transcripts. When the TCR CDR3 underwent first-round RT-PCR, the HTBI primer set was used. MiXCR, applied by TCRdb to the multiplex PCR reads, yields one record per CDR3 protein. The table includes approximately 870,000 distinct CDR3 sequences, around 38% detected once. This specimen belongs to a study of T cells in Graves' hyperthyroidism and ophthalmopathy. Trimming pared 2 bases from V and 5 bases from J, leaving 9 bases between. Germline V lookup: CDR1 SQVTM, CDR2 ANQGSEA. The CDR3 has 13 residues.

Source material: blood. The source of this sequence is a man in his late teens or twenties with Graves' hyperthyroidism. The V call is TRBV29-1, the J call TRBJ2-2; D gene ambiguous. The CDR3 DNA follows: TGCAGCGTTGAATTCACAGAGACCGGGGAGCTGTTTTTT. Its protein product is CSVEFTETGELFF.